This passage covers 18 T cell receptor beta chains from one sample sequenced in a study of shared clonotypes between healthy human individuals. Here immunoSEQ multiplex PCR was the method, and the copy in TCRdb shows in-frame clones only, minus some. The sample lists about 1.1 million clones, 78% occurring once. The sample consisted of memory CD4+ T cells from PBMCs. The subset: CD45RA-negative fraction. Receptors were obtained from a man aged 18 to 30 in good health. Some clones in this sample may be carry-over from other donors' samples.

This rearrangement joins TRBV28 to TRBJ1-2; D gene unclear. This CDR3 is built from 16 residues. Trimming cost V 7 bases and J 4 bases, with 22 bases left between them. Germline-derived CDR1 and CDR2 are MDHEN and SYDVKM. The chain's CDR3 is CASTQQWGIQPYGYTF. Here the CDR3 DNA reads TGTGCCAGCACCCAGCAGTGGGGAATTCAGCCCTATGGCTACACCTTC.

The gene calls are TRBV27 and TRBJ2-5; 7 nucleotides line up with TRBD1. The junction had 15 bases not matched to a gene; V was cut back by 0 bases and J by 5 bases. CDR1 is MNHEY, CDR2 SMNVEV, per germline (reference sequence). The CDR3 consists of 18 residues. The CDR3 loop reads CASSLSRGGATIMETQYF. The CDR3 DNA reads as TGTGCCAGCAGTTTATCGAGAGGGGGCGCAACCATCATGGAGACCCAGTACTTC.

The chain has TRBV30 and TRBJ1-3; D is possibly TRBD1 (5 bases). The CDR3 spans 16 residues. V was trimmed by 3 bases and J by 2 bases, leaving 17 bases between them. In germline, CDR1 is GTSNPN, CDR2 SVGIG (reference sequence). As DNA, the CDR3 is TGTGCCTGGAGGGATCGGGACTGGGTAGCTGGAAACACCATATATTTT. It translates to CAWRDRDWVAGNTIYF.

The chain combines TRBV2 with TRBJ2-7; TRBD1 is a possible D gene (6 bases). The CDR3 runs to 13 residues. From germline, CDR1 is SNHLY and CDR2 FYNNEI. V lost 7 bases to trimming and J lost 13 bases, with 23 bases between them. CDR3 protein: CASTIQPGHSQYF. The CDR3 DNA is TGTGCCAGCACCATTCAACCGGGACACAGTCAATACTTC.

About this clone itself: Other DNA sequences within the sample encode an identical CDR3. The chain links TRBV28 to TRBJ2-5; no reliable D call. Trimming left V 5 bases short and J 4 bases short, with 5 bases between. The CDR3 is 11 residues long. In germline, CDR1 is MDHEN, CDR2 SYDVKM. The CDR3 is CASSTGETQYF. The DNA of the CDR3 is TGTGCCAGCAGTACTGGAGAGACCCAGTACTTC.

This clone was recorded a few times. It may be a read error: a sequence one base away is much more abundant. Other DNA variants within this sample encode the same CDR3. This chain links TRBV28 with TRBJ2-5; D is uncertain. Germline CDR1 and CDR2: MDHEN and SYDVKM. The CDR3 spans 11 residues. V shed 3 bases and J shed 5 bases, with 4 bases lying between them. The CDR3 DNA is TGTGCCAGCAGTTTGGAGGAGACCCAGTACTTC. This sequence encodes CASSLEETQYF.

Concerning this clone: With a much larger clone just one base away, this may be a read error. The rearrangement links TRBV6-5 to TRBJ1-2; the D is unclear. The V gene's germline CDR1 is MNHEY and CDR2 SVGAGI. With 10 bases removed from V and 2 bases from J, the gap between germline ends came to 11 bases. This CDR3 is 12 amino acids long. CDR3 sequence reads: CANRSANYGYTF. Here the CDR3 DNA reads TGTGCCAACCGGTCGGCCAACTATGGCTACACCTTC.

The chain recombines TRBV25-1 with TRBJ1-4, with D hard to call. Per germline, CDR1 MGHDK and CDR2 SYGVNS. V was shortened by 6 bases and J by 3 bases, with 5 bases between the two germline ends. The CDR3 sequence is 12 residues long. CDR3 nucleotide sequence: TGTGCCAGCAGGGGCCCTAATGAAAAACTGTTTTTT. It codes for CASRGPNEKLFF.

This chain connects TRBV4-2 to TRBJ2-7; TRBD1 might be the D (6 bases). Germline V gene lookup returns CDR1 LGHNA and CDR2 YNFKEQ. The ends were cut back, 4 bases at V and 2 bases at J, with 6 bases in the middle. This CDR3 has 12 residues. CDR3 sequence reads: CASSRGPYEQYF. The CDR3 coding sequence is TGTGCCAGCAGCCGGGGGCCCTACGAGCAGTACTTC.

This clone was observed a single time. CDR3 sequence: CASSLPRRNGYTF. The CDR3 DNA follows: TGTGCCAGCAGTTTACCCCGGAGGAATGGCTACACCTTC. This chain joins TRBV28 and TRBJ1-2; D gene ambiguous. From germline, CDR1 is MDHEN and CDR2 SYDVKM. The CDR3 covers 13 residues. The V end was cut by 2 bases, the J end by 6 bases, with 10 bases between.

The chain links TRBV29-1 to TRBJ2-7; possibly TRBD1 or TRBD2 for D (5 bases each). Germline loops: CDR1 SQVTM, CDR2 ANQGSEA. The CDR3 contains 11 residues. Trimming took off 5 bases at V and 3 bases at J, with 8 bases between the two ends. The CDR3 is CSVFGGYEQYF. As DNA, the CDR3 is TGCAGCGTTTTTGGGGGCTACGAGCAGTACTTC.

This clone has more than one count but fewer than ten. This chain joins TRBV28 and TRBJ2-7; TRBD2 is a possible D gene (5 bases). CDR1 is MDHEN and CDR2 is SYDVKM in the germline V gene. Deletions cut 6 bases from V and 2 bases from J, with 11 bases between. There are 13 residues in the CDR3. In DNA form, the CDR3 reads TGTGCCAGCAGAATAGACGGGGCCTACGAGCAGTACTTC. As protein: CASRIDGAYEQYF.

The V gene is TRBV7-2, the J gene TRBJ2-1; 7 bases fit TRBD2. CDR1 and CDR2 (germline): SGHTA, FQGNSA. There are 12 residues in the CDR3. Germline trimming cut 3 bases from V and 8 bases from J; bases unmatched to any gene: 1. As DNA, the CDR3 is TGTGCCAGCAGCTTGCTAGCGGATGAGCAGTTCTTC. This sequence encodes CASSLLADEQFF. The full variable domain, with the rest looked up from reference TRBV7-2 and TRBJ2-1, is GAGVSQSPSNKVTEKGKDVELRCDPISGHTALYWYRQSLGQGLEFLIYFQGNSAPDKSGLPSDRFSAERTGGSVSTLTIQRTQQEDSAVYLCASSLLADEQFFGPGTRLTVL.

As regards this clone: The sample holds other DNA sequences that translate to the same CDR3. Here the CDR3 DNA reads TGCGCCAGCAGCTTGGGGACAGGGAATGAAAAACTGTTTTTT. It specifies CASSLGTGNEKLFF. This chain uses TRBV5-1 with TRBJ1-4; 8 bases map to TRBD1. Germline V CDR1 and CDR2: SGHRS, YFSETQ. Unmatched junction bases numbered 0, after V lost 0 bases and J lost 5 bases. The CDR3 has 14 residues.

This clone occurred many times. Other nucleotide sequences in the sample specify the same CDR3. The genes are TRBV9 and TRBJ2-6; no reliable D call. This CDR3 is built from 15 residues. The V end lost 0 bases, the J end lost 4 bases, and 8 bases lay between the germline ends. Looked up from germline, CDR1 is SGDLS and CDR2 is YYNGEE. The CDR3 nucleotides read TGTGCCAGCAGCGTAGGGGGTGCCGGGGCCAACGTCCTGACTTTC. Protein: CASSVGGAGANVLTF. The full variable domain, rest sourced from reference TRBV9 and TRBJ2-6, is DSGVTQTPKHLITATGQRVTLRCSPRSGDLSVYWYQQSLDQGLQFLIQYYNGEERAKGNILERFSAQQFPDLHSELNLSSLELGDSALYFCASSVGGAGANVLTFGAGSRLTVL.

The chain carries TRBV11-2 and TRBJ2-1, with 11 nucleotides matching TRBD2. Germline V gene lookup returns CDR1 SGHAT and CDR2 FQNNGV. The CDR3 covers 18 residues. V shed 1 base, J shed 9 bases, and the junction held 14 bases outside the gene matches. The CDR3 sequence is CASSLALAGEHREREQFF. The DNA of the CDR3 is TGTGCCAGCAGCTTAGCACTAGCGGGAGAGCATCGGGAGCGTGAGCAGTTCTTC.

This chain joins TRBV7-3 and TRBJ2-1; 9 bases map to TRBD1. The CDR3 runs 15 residues. CDR1 is SGHTA and CDR2 is FQGTGA in the germline V gene. After removal of 5 bases from V and 1 base from J, the junction contained 3 bases not matched to a gene. The CDR3 is CASSPTGGSYNEQFF. The CDR3 coding sequence is TGTGCCAGCAGCCCGACAGGGGGATCCTACAATGAGCAGTTCTTC.

This chain connects TRBV2 to TRBJ1-2, with TRBD1 identical over 12 bases. The CDR3 runs to 15 residues. The V gene end was trimmed by 8 bases and the J gene end by 6 bases; junction bases not matched to a gene: 10. CDR1 SNHLY and CDR2 FYNNEI come from the germline V gene. In DNA form, the CDR3 reads TGTGCCAGCGGGAGGGGACAGGGGGCGGATCATGGCTACACCTTC. Its translation: CASGRGQGADHGYTF.